This TCR beta chain was identified during a study of blood T cell repertoires in COVID-19. About the study: PBMCs, B-cell-depleted T cells, or T cells provided the cDNA or gDNA that made up the material.

Germline V gene lookup returns CDR1 LGHDT and CDR2 YNNKEL (reference sequence). The CDR3 has 18 residues. Trimming cost V 4 bases and J 0 bases; bases outside gene matches: 14. Only in-frame clones appear in the TCRdb table, and some are missing; sequencing was by immunoSEQ multiplex PCR. This sample has approximately 200,000 clones, with 87% found just once. The specimen sequenced was peripheral blood. This TCR was recovered from a man in his 60s who had recovered from COVID-19. The V gene is TRBV3-1 (or the pseudogene TRBV3-2), the J gene TRBJ1-1; 7 bases are a match to TRBD1. The CDR3 DNA reads as TGTGCCAGCAGCCGAGGCCCGACAGGGAACTTCATGAACACTGAAGCTTTCTTT. This translates into CASSRGPTGNFMNTEAFF.